These 10 T cell receptor beta chains were all obtained from the same sample, sequenced in a study of blood T cell repertoires in COVID-19. Sequenced by immunoSEQ multiplex PCR; TCRdb stores in-frame clones only, minus some. In the table there are over 70,000 clones, 80% to 90% of which are singletons. The sequenced sample consisted of peripheral blood. These receptors were collected from a man older than 75 with acute or convalescent COVID-19.

V and J are TRBV9 and TRBJ1-2, with 7 bases identical to TRBD1. From germline, CDR1 is SGDLS and CDR2 YYNGEE. The CDR3 is made up of 15 amino acids. Trimming took 1 base from V and 3 from J; bases not matched to a gene: 6. The CDR3 coding sequence is TGTGCCAGCAGCGTACAGGGGGAGAGGCACTATGGCTACACCTTC. It translates to CASSVQGERHYGYTF. Together with reference TRBV9 and TRBJ1-2, the CDR3 gives the full variable domain: DSGVTQTPKHLITATGQRVTLRCSPRSGDLSVYWYQQSLDQGLQFLIQYYNGEERAKGNILERFSAQQFPDLHSELNLSSLELGDSALYFCASSVQGERHYGYTFGSGTRLTVV.

V is TRBV5-1 and J is TRBJ1-2; no definite D call. CDR3 length: 13 residues. Germline V gene sequence: CDR1 SGHRS, CDR2 YFSETQ. V was shortened by 0 bases and J by 6 bases, with 9 bases between the two germline ends. The CDR3 region is CASSLESGDGYTF. The CDR3 DNA reads as TGCGCCAGCAGCTTGGAGTCAGGTGATGGCTACACCTTC. The entire variable domain, with the rest obtained from reference TRBV5-1 and TRBJ1-2, is as follows: KAGVTQTPRYLIKTRGQQVTLSCSPISGHRSVSWYQQTPGQGLQFLFEYFSETQRNKGNFPGRFSGRQFSNSRSEMNVSTLELGDSALYLCASSLESGDGYTFGSGTRLTVV.

The genes are TRBV13 and TRBJ2-2; 7 bases align to TRBD1. The germline V gene has CDR1 PRHDT and CDR2 FYEKMQ (reference sequence). The CDR3 is 16 amino acids. Trimming removed 6 bases from V and 3 bases from J; junction bases left unmatched: 10. CDR3 coding DNA: TGTGCCAGCAGTTATTTGGGACAGATCTACACCGGGGAGCTGTTTTTT. Residues: CASSYLGQIYTGELFF. The full variable domain, in which reference TRBV13 and TRBJ2-2 provide the parts outside the CDR3, is AAGVIQSPRHLIKEKRETATLKCYPIPRHDTVYWYQQGPGQDPQFLISFYEKMQSDKGSIPDRFSAQQFSDYHSELNMSSLELGDSALYFCASSYLGQIYTGELFFGEGSRLTVL.

The rearrangement uses TRBV5-1 and TRBJ1-2, with TRBD1 as a possible D gene (6 bases). In germline, CDR1 is SGHRS, CDR2 YFSETQ. CDR3 length equals 16 residues. V dropped 4 bases and J dropped 0 bases, with 16 bases sitting between them. In DNA form, the CDR3 reads TGCGCCAGCAGCGCGACTGGGACATTAGCTAACTATGGCTACACCTTC. This gives the protein CASSATGTLANYGYTF.

The V gene is TRBV5-5, the J gene TRBJ1-1; D uncertain. CDR3 length: 13 amino acids. The germline V gene has CDR1 SGHKS and CDR2 YYEKEE (reference sequence). Between the trimmed V and J ends, which lost 5 bases and 2 bases, there was a span of 10 bases. CDR3 DNA sequence: TGTGCCAGCAGATTCGGAGATAACACTGAAGCTTTCTTT. Residues: CASRFGDNTEAFF.

The chain links TRBV19 to TRBJ1-1; maybe TRBD1 (5 bases). The CDR3 is made up of 14 amino acids. V lost 7 bases, J lost 5 bases, and 17 bases lay in between. CDR1 is LNHDA and CDR2 is SQIVND in the germline V gene (reference sequence). CDR3 loop: CASKRDWSGTEAFF. The CDR3 bases are TGTGCCAGTAAACGGGACTGGTCGGGGACTGAAGCTTTCTTT.

The chain combines TRBV30 with TRBJ1-1; D ambiguous. Germline values: CDR1 GTSNPN, CDR2 SVGIG (reference sequence). The CDR3 runs to 10 residues. V lost 5 bases and J lost 4, with 5 bases in between. Here the CDR3 DNA reads TGTGCCTGGGGCCGCACTGAAGCTTTCTTT. This encodes CAWGRTEAFF.

The V gene is TRBV5-1, the J gene TRBJ1-2, with 7 nucleotides matching TRBD1. The ends lost 4 bases at V and 2 bases at J; junction bases unmatched: 2. The CDR3 loop spans 13 amino acids. Germline assignment: CDR1 SGHRS and CDR2 YFSETQ. The CDR3 protein is CASSPTGNYGYTF. As DNA, the CDR3 is TGCGCCAGCAGCCCGACAGGGAACTATGGCTACACCTTC.

This chain links TRBV5-5 with TRBJ1-5, with TRBD1 matching over 9 bases. Germline CDR1 is SGHKS and CDR2 is YYEKEE (reference sequence). V was clipped by 4 bases and J by 3 bases; unmatched bases: 11. This CDR3 has 17 amino acids. The CDR3 DNA follows: TGTGCCAGCAGCCCCCCTGGGGGGACAGGGCTCAATCAGCCCCAGCATTTT. Translated, it gives CASSPPGGTGLNQPQHF.

The V gene is TRBV5-5, the J gene TRBJ1-1; tentative D call: TRBD1 (5 bases). Trimming removed 3 bases at V and 4 bases at J, with 13 bases between. This CDR3 is 14 amino acids long. Germline V gene data show CDR1 as SGHKS and CDR2 as YYEKEE (reference sequence). DNA for the CDR3: TGTGCCAGCAGCTCCCCACAGGCGAGCACTGAAGCTTTCTTT. It yields the protein CASSSPQASTEAFF.